The present entry profiles one T cell receptor beta chain with its context. What it binds is unknown. The PCR ran on 60 Vbeta and 13 Jbeta primers. Sequencing used immunoSEQ multiplex PCR; TCRdb keeps in-frame clones, though not all of them. The sample holds just over 150,000 clones; less than 90% are singletons and the top ten take more than 1.5%. The trim removed 5 bases at V and 14 bases at J, leaving 15 bases unmatched. Per the germline V gene, CDR1 is SNHLY and CDR2 is FYNNEI. The CDR3 covers 17 residues. The sample is drawn from a study of cytomegalovirus exposure and HLA in healthy donors. General study results and limits: For most TCR beta V segments, an earlier analysis put the productive rate at about 87% or about 30% of the time.

The specimen was PBMCs. The receptor was derived from a man between 18 and 29 years old in good health and CMV-seronegative. The rearrangement joins TRBV2 to TRBJ2-1, with 16 bases lining up with TRBD2. CDR3 DNA sequence: TGTGCCAGCAGTTCGGGCCGACAGGGACTAGCGGGAGGGCTGGAGTTCTTC. Translating gives CASSSGRQGLAGGLEFF.